The 12 T cell receptor beta chains listed next were all sequenced from one sample in a study of blood T cell repertoires in COVID-19. Method: immunoSEQ multiplex PCR; TCRdb's copy keeps in-frame clones and lacks some. The profile covers hundreds of thousands of clones, with approximately 82% appearing a single time and about 7.4% taken by the ten largest. The source material was peripheral blood. The origin of the receptors is a woman in her fifties or sixties with acute or convalescent COVID-19.

This chain's CDR3 is CASSLGTSPDTQYF. The CDR3 nucleotides are TGTGCCAGCAGTTTAGGGACTAGCCCAGATACGCAGTATTTT. The chain carries TRBV27 and TRBJ2-3; the match to TRBD2 covers 9 bases. Germline V gives CDR1 MNHEY, CDR2 SMNVEV (reference sequence). CDR3 length equals 14 residues. J gave up 4 bases and V 2 bases, and 1 base lay outside the gene matches.

This chain connects TRBV27 to TRBJ2-5, with 11 bases lining up with TRBD1. There are 13 residues in the CDR3. V lost 10 bases and J lost 5; bases outside the gene matches: 6. The germline gives CDR1 MNHEY, CDR2 SMNVEV (reference sequence). The CDR3 loop reads CAIGQGAWETQYF. The CDR3 DNA is TGTGCCATCGGACAGGGGGCTTGGGAGACCCAGTACTTC.

The chain employs TRBV10-3 and TRBJ1-4; the match to TRBD1 covers 7 bases. The CDR3 is 12 amino acids. CDR1 is ENHRY and CDR2 is SYGVKD in the germline V gene. The J segment lost 5 bases and the V segment lost 10 bases, leaving 4 bases of the junction unmatched. DNA for the CDR3: TGTGCCACGGGACAGCCCAATGAAAAACTGTTTTTT. As protein: CATGQPNEKLFF.

The chain links TRBV19 to TRBJ2-4; 8 bases are a match to TRBD2. The CDR3 is 16 amino acids. V lost 3 bases, J lost 0 bases, and 4 bases stayed unmatched. In germline, CDR1 is LNHDA, CDR2 SQIVND (reference sequence). CDR3 sequence (DNA): TGTGCCAGTAGTATTGGGCTAGCGGGAGCCAAAAACATTCAGTACTTC. This codes for CASSIGLAGAKNIQYF.

J is TRBJ2-5 and V is TRBV2, with D possibly TRBD2 on 6 matching bases. CDR3 length equals 14 residues. From germline, CDR1 is SNHLY and CDR2 FYNNEI. Between the trimmed V and J ends, which lost 5 bases and 2 bases, there was a span of 12 bases. CDR3 residues: CASSPTRNQETQYF. CDR3 DNA sequence: TGTGCCAGCAGTCCGACTAGAAATCAAGAGACCCAGTACTTC.

This chain joins TRBV5-4 and TRBJ2-3; 9 bases agree with TRBD1. Germline V CDR1 and CDR2: SGHNT, YYREEE (reference sequence). The trim removed 2 bases at V and 1 base at J, leaving 2 bases unmatched. CDR3 length: 15 amino acids. The chain's CDR3 is CASSLQGAGTDTQYF. The CDR3 nucleotides are TGTGCCAGCAGCTTACAGGGGGCAGGCACAGATACGCAGTATTTT.

This chain uses TRBV10-1 with TRBJ2-4; D call uncertain. The V and J ends lost 4 bases and 2 bases respectively, with 9 bases between them. The CDR3 sequence is 14 residues long. CDR1 is WNHNN and CDR2 is SYGVQD in the germline V gene (reference sequence). DNA for the CDR3: TGCGCCAGCAGTGGTGGAGCGTCCAAAAACATTCAGTACTTC. Its translation is CASSGGASKNIQYF.

This clone was seen once. The J gene is TRBJ2-7, the V gene TRBV5-4; 12 positions match TRBD2. The J segment lost 7 bases and the V segment lost 3 bases, leaving 5 bases of the junction unmatched. The CDR3 length is 14 residues. CDR1 and CDR2 from the germline V gene are SGHNT and YYREEE (reference sequence). Written as DNA, the CDR3 is TGTGCCAGCAGCTCGGCTGGACTAGCGGGGGAGCAGTACTTC. It yields the protein CASSSAGLAGEQYF.

This chain uses TRBV9 with TRBJ1-1; no clear D. There are 14 residues in the CDR3. Germline V gene data show CDR1 as SGDLS and CDR2 as YYNGEE. V was trimmed by 1 base and J by 1 base, leaving 8 bases between them. CDR3 in amino acids: CASSVQVQNTEAFF. The CDR3 DNA reads as TGTGCCAGCAGCGTACAGGTCCAGAACACTGAAGCTTTCTTT. Full variable domain (remainder filled in from reference TRBV9 and TRBJ1-1): DSGVTQTPKHLITATGQRVTLRCSPRSGDLSVYWYQQSLDQGLQFLIQYYNGEERAKGNILERFSAQQFPDLHSELNLSSLELGDSALYFCASSVQVQNTEAFFGQGTRLTVV.

This chain joins TRBV3-1 (or the pseudogene TRBV3-2) and TRBJ2-2, with TRBD2 matching over 8 bases. The V gene end was trimmed by 4 bases and the J gene end by 3 bases; junction bases not matched to a gene: 10. CDR1 is LGHDT, CDR2 YNNKEL, per germline (reference sequence). CDR3 length: 17 residues. The chain's CDR3 is CASSPTRPSGYTGELFF. The DNA for the CDR3 is TGTGCCAGCAGCCCCACCCGTCCTAGCGGGTACACCGGGGAGCTGTTTTTT.

This chain links TRBV7-2 with TRBJ2-2; 7 bases fit TRBD1. CDR1 and CDR2 from the germline V gene are SGHTA and FQGNSA. J lost 5 bases, V lost 5 bases, and 8 bases had no gene match. This CDR3 region has 15 residues. The CDR3 coding sequence is TGTGCCAGCAGCGCAAGACAGGGTCAAACCGGGGAGCTGTTTTTT. This translates into CASSARQGQTGELFF.

The chain employs TRBV12-3 or TRBV12-4 and TRBJ1-2, with a possible D match to TRBD1 (5 bases). CDR3 length equals 12 residues. Deletions cut 10 bases from V and 4 bases from J, with 13 bases between. The CDR3 bases are TGTGCCACCCTAGACAGCATCTATGGCTACACCTTC. Its translation: CATLDSIYGYTF.